The 5 T cell receptor beta chains reported below all come from one sample, sequenced in a study of post-analysis software for immune sequencing data. What these receptors recognize is not known. Sequencing libraries made from TCR beta cDNA carried unique molecular identifiers. TCRdb processed the PCR reads anew with MiXCR; each CDR3 protein has one entry. This sample yields 820,000 or so distinct CDR3 sequences, of which approximately 53% are seen a single time; approximately 4.5% belongs to the top ten. Study-level points and caveats: TRBV segments more frequent in patients than in controls numbered roughly 5 and included TRBV5-6, TRBV5-1 and TRBV20-1.

What was sequenced was blood. These TCRs come from a girl aged 5-17 years with multiple sclerosis.

This chain joins TRBV14 and TRBJ2-1; D remains unclear. V was shortened by 1 base and J by 6 bases, with 13 bases between the two germline ends. This CDR3 is built from 15 residues. Germline V gene data show CDR1 as SGHDN and CDR2 as FVKESK. DNA of the CDR3: TGTGCCAGCAGCCAAGCTTCGGTCCGCCTCAATGAGCAGTTCTTC. Its translation is CASSQASVRLNEQFF.

This clonotype was detected only a few times. The chain combines TRBV7-2 with TRBJ2-7; 9 bases match TRBD1. The CDR3 sequence is 17 residues long. Germline V gene lookup returns CDR1 SGHTA and CDR2 FQGNSA. Trimming removed 0 bases from V and 4 bases from J; junction bases left unmatched: 10. CDR3 coding DNA: TGTGCCAGCAGCTTAGCACGTGCGGGACAGGGAATTTACGAGCAGTACTTC. Amino acid sequence: CASSLARAGQGIYEQYF.

V gene TRBV7-9 combines with J gene TRBJ2-7; 11 nucleotides align to TRBD2. The CDR3 length is 16 residues. Germline V gene lookup returns CDR1 SEHNR and CDR2 FQNEAQ (reference sequence). The junction had 8 bases not matched to a gene; V was cut back by 1 base and J by 6 bases. CDR3 amino acids: CASSLVGGLAGGEQYF. As DNA, the CDR3 is TGTGCCAGCAGCTTAGTCGGCGGACTAGCGGGTGGCGAGCAGTACTTC. The entire variable domain, with the rest obtained from reference TRBV7-9 and TRBJ2-7, is as follows: DTGVSQNPRHKITKRGQNVTFRCDPISEHNRLYWYRQTLGQGPEFLTYFQNEAQLEKSRLLSDRFSAERPKGSFSTLEIQRTEQGDSAMYLCASSLVGGLAGGEQYFGPGTRLTVT.

This chain connects TRBV7-3 to TRBJ2-1; D may correspond to TRBD1 or TRBD2 (6 bases each). CDR1 and CDR2 (germline): SGHTA, FQGTGA. The V and J ends lost 1 base and 0 bases respectively, with 13 bases between them. The length of the CDR3 is 17 residues. The CDR3, as DNA: TGTGCCAGCAGCTTAAAGGGGGGCCGAAGCTCCTACAATGAGCAGTTCTTC. Amino acid sequence: CASSLKGGRSSYNEQFF.

This clonotype was found a few times. V is TRBV5-1 and J is TRBJ2-7; weak D call: TRBD1 (6 bases). V dropped 3 bases and J dropped 6 bases, with 16 bases sitting between them. CDR3 length: 14 amino acids. Germline CDR1 SGHRS, CDR2 YFSETQ. CDR3 coding DNA: TGCGCCAGCAGCTCACTGACAGGAAAGTCCGAGCAGTACTTC. It specifies CASSSLTGKSEQYF. Full variable domain (remainder filled in from reference TRBV5-1 and TRBJ2-7): KAGVTQTPRYLIKTRGQQVTLSCSPISGHRSVSWYQQTPGQGLQFLFEYFSETQRNKGNFPGRFSGRQFSNSRSEMNVSTLELGDSALYLCASSSLTGKSEQYFGPGTRLTVT.